This T cell receptor (beta chain) stems from a study of post-analysis software for immune sequencing data. Study in general: The patients showed relapsing-remitting, secondary progressive and progressive-relapsing multiple sclerosis courses.

On this clonotype itself: Its antigen is still unknown.

Included in the TCR beta cDNA libraries were unique molecular identifiers. Between roughly 1 and 10 million T cells gave rise to about 450,000 cDNA molecules. Using its own MiXCR run on the PCR reads, TCRdb lists one record per CDR3 protein. The repertoire holds hundreds of thousands of distinct CDR3 sequences, with 25% to 30% as singletons. CDR1 SGHKS and CDR2 YYEKEE come from the germline V gene (reference sequence). The CDR3 runs 15 residues. Deletions cut 4 bases from V and 0 bases from J, with 11 bases between. Points from the study as a whole: Clustering by F measure revealed strong co-clustering among samples prepared together in one batch. TRBV segments more frequent in patients than in controls numbered a few and included TRBV5-6, TRBV5-1 and TRBV20-1.

The sequenced material came from blood. The sequence came from a girl aged 10 to 17 with multiple sclerosis. This chain connects TRBV5-5 to TRBJ2-1; D not resolved. The CDR3 loop is CASSDDLSSYNEQFF. CDR3 coding DNA: TGTGCCAGCAGCGACGACCTGAGCTCCTACAATGAGCAGTTCTTC.